This T cell receptor beta chain came from a study of cytomegalovirus exposure and HLA in healthy donors. Study summary: Most genotyped donors, approximately 81% of about 400, had Caucasian-associated genetic ancestry. Study outcomes and limitations: Some segments of the V type, notably TRBV6-2 and TRBV6-3, were excluded as indistinguishable. Association with HLA alleles at 0.05 false discovery rate was found for around 15,000 TCR beta sequences in a later analysis.

Trimming took 2 bases from V and 5 from J; bases not matched to a gene: 5. CDR1 is MNHEY and CDR2 is SVGAGI in the germline V gene. The CDR3 consists of 16 residues. Remarks on this clone: Its specificity is unknown.

The PCR ran on 60 Vbeta and 13 Jbeta primers. The authors' processing: Unique TCR beta chains totaled 65 million to 95 million in a later count, with roughly 11 million of them shared. Assay: immunoSEQ multiplex PCR; the TCRdb copy retains only in-frame clones and omits some. The DNA was the basis for D and trimming; V, J and clone size are from that table. The sample lists about 140,000 clones, about 72% occurring once. The receptor's source is a man aged 40-55 years in good health and CMV-seronegative. The sequenced sample consisted of PBMCs. The rearrangement uses TRBV6-5 and TRBJ2-3; 12 bases map to TRBD2. CDR3 bases: TGTGCCAGCAGTTACGGGACTAGCGGGCTAGAAGATACGCAGTATTTT. This gives the protein CASSYGTSGLEDTQYF.